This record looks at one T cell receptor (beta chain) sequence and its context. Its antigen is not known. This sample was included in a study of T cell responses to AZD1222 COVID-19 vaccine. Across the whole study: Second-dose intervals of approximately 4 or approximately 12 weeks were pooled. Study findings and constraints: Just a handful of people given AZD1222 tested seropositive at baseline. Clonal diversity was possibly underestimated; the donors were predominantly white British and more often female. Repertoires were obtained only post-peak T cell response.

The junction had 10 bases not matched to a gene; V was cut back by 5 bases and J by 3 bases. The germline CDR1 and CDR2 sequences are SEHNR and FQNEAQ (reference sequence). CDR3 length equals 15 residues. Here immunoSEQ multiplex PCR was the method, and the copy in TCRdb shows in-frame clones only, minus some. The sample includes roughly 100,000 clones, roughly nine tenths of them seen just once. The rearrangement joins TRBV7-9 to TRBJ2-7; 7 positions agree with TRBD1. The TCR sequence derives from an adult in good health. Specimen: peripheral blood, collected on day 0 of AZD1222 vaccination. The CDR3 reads CASSIHRDRFYEQYF. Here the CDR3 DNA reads TGTGCCAGCAGCATACACCGGGACAGATTCTACGAGCAGTACTTC.